The T cell receptor beta chain under discussion was sequenced for a study of lymphopenia after photon versus proton radiotherapy. Study-wide results and caveats: Photon-treated patients lost naive T cells and TCR diversity; proton-treated stayed stable. Post-nadir diversity loss with photons came from oligoclonal expansion, particularly CD8+ Temra cells. Better survival with proton therapy was suggested as possible, not demonstrated. Post-nadir TCR diversity decline inversely tracked overall survival among those who died.

As for this clone: Its antigen is not identified.

Measured with immunoSEQ multiplex PCR; TCRdb has only the in-frame clones, and not every one. The table includes 55,000 to 70,000 clones, under 95% detected once. Trimming left V 9 bases short and J 4 bases short, with 13 bases between. The germline gives CDR1 SNHLY, CDR2 FYNNEI. The CDR3 is 12 amino acids. This TCR was sampled from a woman between 70 and 85 years old with pancreatic cancer. The sequencing used peripheral blood, collected from a patient treated with photon-based radiotherapy. V gene TRBV2 combines with J gene TRBJ2-7; D might be TRBD2 (6 bases). Here the CDR3 DNA reads TGTGCCAGTATGGGACTTCCGTACGAGCAGTACTTC. Its protein product is CASMGLPYEQYF. The complete variable domain, with remaining parts taken from reference TRBV2 and TRBJ2-7, reads EPEVTQTPSHQVTQMGQEVILRCVPISNHLYFYWYRQILGQKVEFLVSFYNNEISEKSEIFDDQFSVERPDGSNFTLKIRSTKLEDSAMYFCASMGLPYEQYFGPGTRLTVT.